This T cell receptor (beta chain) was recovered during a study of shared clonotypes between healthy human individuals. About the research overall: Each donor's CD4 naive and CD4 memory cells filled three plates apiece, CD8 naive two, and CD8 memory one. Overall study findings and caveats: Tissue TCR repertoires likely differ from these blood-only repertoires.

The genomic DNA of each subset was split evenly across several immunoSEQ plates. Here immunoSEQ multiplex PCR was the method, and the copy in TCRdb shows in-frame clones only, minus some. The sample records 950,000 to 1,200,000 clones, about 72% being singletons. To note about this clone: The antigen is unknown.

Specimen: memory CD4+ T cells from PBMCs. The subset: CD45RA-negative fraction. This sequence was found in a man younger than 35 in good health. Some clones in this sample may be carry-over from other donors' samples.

Written as DNA, the CDR3 is TGTGCCATCAGCAGGCAGGGGGACGCTGAAGCTTTCTTT. This sequence encodes CAISRQGDAEAFF. The chain combines TRBV10-3 with TRBJ1-1; TRBD1 matches 7 bases. V lost 6 bases, J lost 6 bases, and 7 bases stayed unmatched. Germline CDR1 and CDR2: ENHRY and SYGVKD. The CDR3 totals 13 residues.